The present entry profiles one T cell receptor beta chain with its context. The sample comes from a study of blood T cell repertoires in COVID-19. At the level of the study: In each case, the material was cDNA or gDNA derived from T cells, B-cell-depleted T cells, or PBMCs.

TCRdb's table, derived via immunoSEQ multiplex PCR, lists solely in-frame clones and lacks some. The table has about 35,000 clones, around four fifths seen once. Unmatched junction bases numbered 8, after V lost 4 bases and J lost 2 bases. The germline V gene has CDR1 SGDLS and CDR2 YYNGEE. The CDR3 loop spans 15 amino acids. Sequencing was done on a sample of peripheral blood. This TCR was recovered from a man aged 45-65 years with acute or convalescent COVID-19. The chain links TRBV9 to TRBJ2-7, with 8 bases that match TRBD2. For the CDR3, the DNA is TGTGCCAGCAGCCCAGACGCGGGAGGCACCTACGAGCAGTACTTC. Translation gives CASSPDAGGTYEQYF.